Below, one T cell receptor (beta chain) is given with its context. This sample was taken from a study of human T cells and chemical hapten exposure. Trimming took 0 bases from V and 0 from J, leaving 14 bases between them. Germline values: CDR1 LNHNV, CDR2 YYDKDF (reference sequence). This CDR3 has 17 residues. TCRdb called the RACE reads again in MiXCR, with one record for every CDR3 protein. The sample consists of about 160,000 distinct CDR3 sequences, about 27% of them appearing once. Time point denoted: patch test 3, about 24 weeks after DPC sensitization. The treatment denotes: therapeutic diphenylcyclopropenone sensitization with weekly scalp DPC.

The genes are TRBV15 and TRBJ1-1; D ambiguous. The receptor was derived from a woman under 30 with alopecia areata. Some clones in this sample may be carry-over from other donors' samples. This specimen was whole blood, taken in connection with sensitization to the hapten diphenylcyclopropenone (DPC). The CDR3 sequence is CATSRDMGIVMNTEAFF. The CDR3 DNA sequence: TGTGCCACCAGCAGAGATATGGGGATAGTGATGAACACTGAAGCTTTCTTT.